These 9 T cell receptor beta chains came from one sample sequenced in a study of beta chain features in type 1 diabetes (dated by TCRdb to the late 2010s). The library relied on the immunoSEQ multiplex PCR assay. All of the isolated RNA was reverse transcribed with the High Capacity cDNA Reverse Transcription Kit, so expressed TCRB transcripts were sequenced. TCRdb took over this immuneACCESS table, retaining in-frame rearrangements with V and J assigned. Such tables are incomplete; in checked studies, under half of the missing clones stem from an unresolved V gene, and the remainder is unexplained. This sample has around 430,000 clones in its table, and approximately 31% of those were observed once. Jointly, the top ten make up about 0.065% of the sample. The specimen sequenced was naive CD4+ T cells from blood. In light of the paper, this sample's cell subset or site label describes: true naive CD4+ T cells. The receptor set was obtained from a man in his late teens or twenties in good health.

This clone has just a few counts. This rearrangement joins TRBV7-9 to TRBJ2-7; D not certain. This CDR3 comprises 13 residues. Trimming stripped 5 bases from V and 4 bases from J, with 12 bases between. The V gene's germline CDR1 is SEHNR and CDR2 FQNEAQ (reference sequence). Here the CDR3 DNA reads TGTGCCAGCAGCGCTTTACTCGGGTACGAGCAGTACTTC. This translates into CASSALLGYEQYF. Using reference TRBV7-9 and TRBJ2-7 for the parts outside the CDR3, the full variable domain is DTGVSQNPRHKITKRGQNVTFRCDPISEHNRLYWYRQTLGQGPEFLTYFQNEAQLEKSRLLSDRFSAERPKGSFSTLEIQRTEQGDSAMYLCASSALLGYEQYFGPGTRLTVT.

This clone was detected only a few times. This rearrangement joins TRBV10-3 to TRBJ1-2; D might be TRBD1 (5 bases). V lost 7 bases, J lost 3 bases, and 12 bases lay in between. This CDR3 is 13 amino acids long. Germline values: CDR1 ENHRY, CDR2 SYGVKD. The CDR3 region is CAIKPGLDYGYTF. The CDR3 DNA is TGTGCCATCAAACCAGGGCTCGACTATGGCTACACCTTC.

J is TRBJ2-1 and V is TRBV7-9, with D maybe TRBD2 (7 bases). The CDR3 totals 14 residues. Germline loops: CDR1 SEHNR, CDR2 FQNEAQ (reference sequence). For the CDR3, the DNA is TGTGCGGGGGGGCTAGCTGGTTCTGTGAATGAGCAGTTCTTC. It translates to CAGGLAGSVNEQFF.

Comments on this clone: This CDR3 is also generated by other DNA sequences in the sample. This chain connects TRBV29-1 to TRBJ2-1; D gene uncertain. The germline V gene encodes CDR1 SQVTM and CDR2 ANQGSEA. The CDR3 totals 12 residues. The ends were cut back, 4 bases at V and 1 base at J, with 5 bases in the middle. The DNA of the CDR3 is TGCAGCGTTGTTGTTTCCTACAATGAGCAGTTCTTC. Protein product: CSVVVSYNEQFF.

CDR3 loop: CASSLGTSGRDTQYF. The CDR3 coding sequence is TGTGCCAGCAGCTTAGGGACTAGCGGGAGAGATACGCAGTATTTT. The chain links TRBV13 to TRBJ2-3, with TRBD2 matching 12 bases. The CDR3 totals 15 residues. V lost 0 bases to trimming and J lost 5 bases; unmatched junction nucleotides: 0. CDR1 and CDR2 from the germline V gene are PRHDT and FYEKMQ (reference sequence).

This clone was found a few times. V and J are TRBV29-1 and TRBJ2-1; 11 positions match TRBD2. Per the germline V gene, CDR1 is SQVTM and CDR2 is ANQGSEA. V shed 0 bases and J 0 bases; nucleotides not matched to a gene: 1. The CDR3 has 16 amino acids. The CDR3 loop is CSVEDTSGSSYNEQFF. CDR3 DNA: TGCAGCGTTGAAGATACTAGCGGGAGCTCCTACAATGAGCAGTTCTTC.

V and J are TRBV5-1 and TRBJ2-3; D perhaps matches TRBD1 (6 bases). V was shortened by 1 base and J by 6 bases, with 9 bases between the two germline ends. Germline loops: CDR1 SGHRS, CDR2 YFSETQ. This CDR3 region has 13 residues. The CDR3 loop is CASSLTGSDTQYF. The CDR3, as DNA: TGCGCCAGCAGCTTGACAGGGAGCGATACGCAGTATTTT.

This clone was picked up a small number of times. V gene TRBV19 combines with J gene TRBJ2-7; 9 bases match TRBD1. J was trimmed by 5 bases and V by 3 bases; bases with no gene match: 11. CDR3 length: 16 amino acids. Germline CDR1 reads LNHDA; CDR2 reads SQIVND (reference sequence). The CDR3 DNA is TGTGCCAGTAGTATCCAAGGAAGGGGACAGGGAGACGAGCAGTACTTC. Translated, it gives CASSIQGRGQGDEQYF. The variable domain in full, completed from reference TRBV19 and TRBJ2-7, reads DGGITQSPKYLFRKEGQNVTLSCEQNLNHDAMYWYRQDPGQGLRLIYYSQIVNDFQKGDIAEGYSVSREKKESFPLTVTSAQKNPTAFYLCASSIQGRGQGDEQYFGPGTRLTVT.

The gene calls are TRBV29-1 and TRBJ2-5; D is possibly TRBD1 (5 bases). The CDR3 is made up of 13 amino acids. CDR1 is SQVTM, CDR2 ANQGSEA, per germline. V lost 4 bases, J lost 4 bases, and 13 bases lay in between. The CDR3 is CSVGTGVAETQYF. CDR3 coding DNA: TGCAGCGTTGGAACAGGTGTGGCAGAGACCCAGTACTTC.